The 32 T cell receptor beta chains in this list originate from one sample, sequenced in a study of T cell changes during pregnancy in multiple sclerosis. Profiled with immunoSEQ multiplex PCR; TCRdb holds only in-frame clones, not every one. The table includes about 40,000 clones, roughly nine tenths detected once. The sequencing used peripheral blood, collected before pregnancy. The receptor source for this set is a female donor with multiple sclerosis, enrolled in a pregnancy study.

V and J are TRBV27 and TRBJ2-7, with 8 bases that match TRBD1. The germline V gene encodes CDR1 MNHEY and CDR2 SMNVEV (reference sequence). The CDR3 covers 19 residues. Trimming cost V 2 bases and J 4 bases; bases outside gene matches: 19. The CDR3 loop is CASSLGGRGLISTKYEQYF. CDR3 nucleotide sequence: TGTGCCAGCAGTTTAGGGGGCAGGGGGCTTATATCGACTAAGTACGAGCAGTACTTC.

The chain joins TRBV14 to TRBJ2-4, with D possibly being TRBD2 (5 bases). V lost 4 bases to trimming and J lost 1 base, with 8 bases between them. Germline values: CDR1 SGHDN, CDR2 FVKESK. CDR3 length equals 14 residues. The CDR3 nucleotides read TGTGCCAGCAGCCCGGGGTTTGCCAAAAACATTCAGTACTTC. Its protein is CASSPGFAKNIQYF. Combining the CDR3 with reference TRBV14 and TRBJ2-4 gives the whole variable domain EAGVTQFPSHSVIEKGQTVTLRCDPISGHDNLYWYRRVMGKEIKFLLHFVKESKQDESGMPNNRFLAERTGGTYSTLKVQPAELEDSGVYFCASSPGFAKNIQYFGAGTRLSVL.

V usage is TRBV7-6 and J usage is TRBJ2-1; 9 bases line up with TRBD2. With V trimmed by 6 bases and J by 8 bases, 14 bases remained unmatched. The germline gives CDR1 SGHVS, CDR2 FNYEAQ. The CDR3 totals 16 residues. The DNA of the CDR3 is TGTGCCAGCAGTTCACTTGTAGCGGGAGAGACCTATGAGCAGTTCTTC. Protein product: CASSSLVAGETYEQFF.

This rearrangement joins TRBV28 to TRBJ2-7, with D possibly being TRBD2 (5 bases). From germline, CDR1 is MDHEN and CDR2 SYDVKM. This CDR3 region has 13 residues. V shed 4 bases and J shed 2 bases, with 9 bases lying between them. The CDR3 sequence: CASSSGGPYEQYF. CDR3 nucleotide sequence: TGTGCCAGCAGTTCCGGAGGACCCTACGAGCAGTACTTC.

The chain combines TRBV7-2 with TRBJ2-1, with TRBD2 matching 12 bases. The CDR3 contains 15 residues. After removal of 8 bases from V and 0 bases from J, the junction contained 2 bases not matched to a gene. Germline lookup yields CDR1 SGHTA and CDR2 FQGNSA. The CDR3 DNA reads TGTGCCAGCTCGACTAGCGGGAGCTCCTACAATGAGCAGTTCTTC. This encodes CASSTSGSSYNEQFF.

The chain links TRBV7-9 to TRBJ2-1; D unresolved. The CDR3 consists of 11 residues. Trimming took 5 bases from V and 6 from J, leaving 5 bases between them. Germline assignment: CDR1 SEHNR and CDR2 FQNEAQ (reference sequence). The CDR3 bases are TGTGCCAGCAGCCATTCCAATGAGCAGTTCTTC. It is translated as CASSHSNEQFF.

The chain is built from TRBV7-2 and TRBJ2-1; TRBD2 matches at 14 bases. This CDR3 has 14 residues. Germline trimming cut 4 bases from V and 7 bases from J; bases unmatched to any gene: 0. Per germline, CDR1 SGHTA and CDR2 FQGNSA. As DNA, the CDR3 is TGTGCCAGCAGCTGGACTAGCGGGAGGAATGAGCAGTTCTTC. Translation: CASSWTSGRNEQFF. The full variable domain, completed using reference TRBV7-2 and TRBJ2-1, is GAGVSQSPSNKVTEKGKDVELRCDPISGHTALYWYRQSLGQGLEFLIYFQGNSAPDKSGLPSDRFSAERTGGSVSTLTIQRTQQEDSAVYLCASSWTSGRNEQFFGPGTRLTVL.

V and J are TRBV18 and TRBJ2-7, with TRBD1 identical over 10 bases. The CDR3 runs 14 residues. V lost 6 bases to trimming and J lost 3 bases; unmatched junction nucleotides: 5. Germline CDR1 and CDR2: KGHSH and LQKENI. As DNA, the CDR3 is TGTGCCAGCTCCCCCGGGACAGGGGACTACGAGCAGTACTTC. It yields the protein CASSPGTGDYEQYF.

The chain combines TRBV27 with TRBJ2-7, with D possibly being TRBD2 (7 bases). The germline V gene has CDR1 MNHEY and CDR2 SMNVEV (reference sequence). The CDR3 length is 16 residues. V lost 3 bases to trimming and J lost 4 bases, with 19 bases between them. DNA of the CDR3: TGTGCCAGCAGTTTTACACGGGGGGCAAATATATACGAGCAGTACTTC. This gives the protein CASSFTRGANIYEQYF.

J is TRBJ1-2 and V is TRBV7-9; TRBD1 matches 9 bases. V lost 5 bases, J lost 6 bases, and 7 bases stayed unmatched. This CDR3 region has 14 residues. Germline-derived CDR1 and CDR2 are SEHNR and FQNEAQ (reference sequence). CDR3 sequence reads: CASSIDRGYDGYTF. The CDR3 coding sequence is TGTGCCAGCAGCATTGACAGGGGGTATGATGGCTACACCTTC.

The genes are TRBV30 and TRBJ1-1; D perhaps matches TRBD1 (6 bases). CDR1 is GTSNPN and CDR2 is SVGIG in the germline V gene (reference sequence). V was clipped by 4 bases and J by 4 bases, with 13 bases between them. The CDR3 runs 13 residues. In nucleotides, the CDR3 is TGTGCCTGGATTCCAGGGGCGGCCACTGAAGCTTTCTTT. Translated: CAWIPGAATEAFF.

This chain links TRBV6-8 with TRBJ2-7; 8 positions agree with TRBD1. Germline V gives CDR1 MNHGY, CDR2 SAAAGT. J was trimmed by 4 bases and V by 9 bases; bases with no gene match: 8. The CDR3 has 13 residues. CDR3 loop: CARISGGPYEQYF. CDR3 DNA: TGTGCCAGAATCTCAGGGGGCCCATACGAGCAGTACTTC.

This chain joins TRBV11-3 and TRBJ2-1; D is perhaps TRBD2 (7 bases). This CDR3 has 15 residues. V was cut by 2 bases and J by 1 base, with 9 bases left in between. The germline gives CDR1 SGHNT, CDR2 YENEEA. This CDR3 is CASSLRGASYNEQFF. DNA for the CDR3: TGTGCCAGCAGCTTACGGGGGGCATCCTACAATGAGCAGTTCTTC.

This rearrangement joins TRBV11-2 to TRBJ1-1, with TRBD1 matching 9 bases. V trimming: 0 bases; J trimming: 4 bases; junction bases outside the gene matches: 0. The CDR3 is 14 residues long. Germline CDR1 and CDR2: SGHAT and FQNNGV. CDR3 sequence reads: CASSLETGGTEAFF. For the CDR3, the DNA is TGTGCCAGCAGCTTAGAGACAGGGGGCACTGAAGCTTTCTTT. Combining the CDR3 with reference TRBV11-2 and TRBJ1-1 gives the whole variable domain EAGVAQSPRYKIIEKRQSVAFWCNPISGHATLYWYQQILGQGPKLLIQFQNNGVVDDSQLPKDRFSAERLKGVDSTLKIQPAKLEDSAVYLCASSLETGGTEAFFGQGTRLTVV.

The rearrangement joins TRBV7-2 to TRBJ2-5, with D uncertain. V lost 2 bases and J 0 bases, leaving 16 bases between the germline ends. This CDR3 has 17 amino acids. Germline loops: CDR1 SGHTA, CDR2 FQGNSA. The CDR3 DNA reads TGTGCCAGCAGCTTACTTAGTATTGGCGGATACCAAGAGACCCAGTACTTC. Translated, it gives CASSLLSIGGYQETQYF.

The chain has TRBV11-2 and TRBJ2-1, with 10 bases identical to TRBD2. J gave up 6 bases and V 3 bases, and 5 bases lay outside the gene matches. The CDR3 contains 15 residues. The germline V gene encodes CDR1 SGHAT and CDR2 FQNNGV. CDR3 in amino acids: CASSFGIAGGNEQFF. The CDR3 bases are TGTGCCAGCAGCTTCGGGATAGCGGGAGGCAATGAGCAGTTCTTC.

This rearrangement joins TRBV10-3 to TRBJ2-7; 9 bases map to TRBD1. CDR1 is ENHRY and CDR2 is SYGVKD in the germline V gene. This CDR3 is built from 16 residues. The trim removed 0 bases at V and 6 bases at J, leaving 9 bases unmatched. The CDR3: CAISESGNRGPSEQYF. Here the CDR3 DNA reads TGTGCCATCAGTGAGTCAGGCAACAGGGGGCCATCCGAGCAGTACTTC.

The chain links TRBV28 to TRBJ1-2; D is ambiguous. The CDR3 covers 13 residues. Trimming pared 7 bases from V and 3 bases from J, leaving 12 bases between. CDR1 MDHEN and CDR2 SYDVKM come from the germline V gene. The CDR3 DNA sequence: TGTGCCAGCACATCAGACAATGACTATGGCTACACCTTC. Protein product: CASTSDNDYGYTF.

This rearrangement joins TRBV6-5 to TRBJ2-1; no reliable D call. In germline, CDR1 is MNHEY, CDR2 SVGAGI. The germline V and J ends were trimmed by 0 bases and 8 bases, with 11 bases remaining between them. This CDR3 has 14 residues. In DNA, the CDR3 is TGTGCCAGCAGTTACTCGAGGCAAGGAGATGAGCAGTTCTTC. Protein sequence: CASSYSRQGDEQFF.

The chain recombines TRBV11-2 with TRBJ2-7; D call uncertain. The CDR3 loop spans 14 amino acids. Germline loops: CDR1 SGHAT, CDR2 FQNNGV. V shed 0 bases and J shed 1 base, with 7 bases lying between them. CDR3 DNA: TGTGCCAGCAGCTTAGAGCCGGGTTCCTACGAGCAGTACTTC. It codes for CASSLEPGSYEQYF.

Only a few counts were recorded for this clone. This chain connects TRBV5-5 to TRBJ2-3; TRBD2 matches 7 bases. J was trimmed by 8 bases and V by 0 bases; bases with no gene match: 3. The germline CDR1 and CDR2 sequences are SGHKS and YYEKEE (reference sequence). The CDR3 has 13 amino acids. The DNA of the CDR3 is TGTGCCAGCAGCTTGGAATGGGGGGGTACGCAGTATTTT. Its translation: CASSLEWGGTQYF.

This clone was counted a few times. The V call is TRBV10-3, the J call TRBJ1-1; possible D gene TRBD1, 5 bases. The ends were cut back, 2 bases at V and 3 bases at J, with 10 bases in the middle. This CDR3 comprises 14 residues. CDR1 ENHRY and CDR2 SYGVKD come from the germline V gene. The CDR3 DNA is TGTGCCATCAGTGAGGTTCAGGGTGACACTGAAGCTTTCTTT. Its translation: CAISEVQGDTEAFF.

The chain joins TRBV18 to TRBJ2-1; 13 nucleotides align to TRBD2. Germline-derived CDR1 and CDR2 are KGHSH and LQKENI. J lost 4 bases, V lost 0 bases, and 0 bases had no gene match. CDR3 length: 16 amino acids. This CDR3 is CASSPPGLAGYNEQFF. The CDR3 DNA reads as TGTGCCAGCTCACCACCGGGACTAGCGGGATACAATGAGCAGTTCTTC.

The chain couples TRBV28 to TRBJ1-2; 7 positions match TRBD1. Germline CDR1 reads MDHEN; CDR2 reads SYDVKM. After removal of 5 bases from V and 4 bases from J, the junction contained 4 bases not matched to a gene. The CDR3 covers 13 residues. This chain's CDR3 is CASSGDSLYGYTF. CDR3 in DNA: TGTGCCAGCAGTGGGGACAGTCTCTATGGCTACACCTTC.

This sequence joins TRBV4-2 and TRBJ2-7; 8 nucleotides align to TRBD2. Germline V gene data show CDR1 as LGHNA and CDR2 as YNFKEQ. The CDR3 totals 15 residues. After removal of 4 bases from V and 0 bases from J, the junction contained 5 bases not matched to a gene. CDR3 sequence: CASSLTSEDSYEQYF. In DNA form, the CDR3 reads TGTGCCAGCAGCCTGACTAGCGAGGACTCCTACGAGCAGTACTTC.

The chain is built from TRBV7-2 and TRBJ2-1; 13 positions agree with TRBD2. The CDR3 is 16 amino acids. The V segment lost 5 bases and the J segment 9 bases; nucleotides outside the gene matches: 10. Germline V gives CDR1 SGHTA, CDR2 FQGNSA. CDR3: CASSQLAGGPGSEQFF. In DNA form, the CDR3 reads TGTGCCAGCAGCCAACTAGCGGGAGGGCCAGGCAGTGAGCAGTTCTTC.

This chain connects TRBV7-9 to TRBJ2-7, with unresolved D. This CDR3 comprises 13 residues. Trimming took off 1 base at V and 3 bases at J, with 7 bases between the two ends. Germline CDR1 reads SEHNR; CDR2 reads FQNEAQ (reference sequence). This CDR3 reads CASSLGSNYEQYF. The CDR3 DNA sequence: TGTGCCAGCAGCTTAGGTAGTAACTACGAGCAGTACTTC.

V gene TRBV2 combines with J gene TRBJ2-3, with 8 bases matching TRBD1. The CDR3 runs 15 residues. Per the germline V gene, CDR1 is SNHLY and CDR2 is FYNNEI. Unmatched junction bases numbered 6, after V lost 5 bases and J lost 2 bases. CDR3 coding DNA: TGTGCCAGCAGTCCGTTGACAGGGGTCACAGATACGCAGTATTTT. Residues: CASSPLTGVTDTQYF.

The V and J genes are TRBV28 and TRBJ2-7; tentatively, D is TRBD2 (6 bases). The germline CDR1 and CDR2 sequences are MDHEN and SYDVKM. Trimming removed 3 bases at V and 4 bases at J, with 16 bases between. The CDR3 is 15 residues long. CDR3: CASSLGGTVIYEQYF. The CDR3 coding sequence is TGTGCCAGCAGTTTGGGCGGGACGGTTATATACGAGCAGTACTTC. The full variable domain, its missing parts supplied by reference TRBV28 and TRBJ2-7, is DVKVTQSSRYLVKRTGEKVFLECVQDMDHENMFWYRQDPGLGLRLIYFSYDVKMKEKGDIPEGYSVSREKKERFSLILESASTNQTSMYLCASSLGGTVIYEQYFGPGTRLTVT.

This chain links TRBV28 with TRBJ1-1; 10 bases align to TRBD1. CDR1 is MDHEN, CDR2 SYDVKM, per germline. The CDR3 is 16 residues long. The V segment lost 7 bases and the J segment 0 bases; nucleotides outside the gene matches: 8. Written as DNA, the CDR3 is TGTGCCAGCACCACTCCCGGGACAGGGGTGAACACTGAAGCTTTCTTT. This encodes CASTTPGTGVNTEAFF.

The rearrangement uses TRBV5-6 and TRBJ1-5; D remains unclear. This CDR3 spans 14 amino acids. Germline V lookup: CDR1 SGHDT, CDR2 YYEEEE. The V and J ends lost 1 base and 6 bases respectively, with 11 bases between them. The CDR3 DNA reads as TGTGCCAGCAGCTTGATCGGGGTAAGTCAGCCCCAGCATTTT. The encoded protein is CASSLIGVSQPQHF.

The chain employs TRBV12-5 and TRBJ2-1; 15 bases map to TRBD2. Germline CDR1 LGHNT, CDR2 FRNRAP. CDR3 size: 19 residues. The trim removed 5 bases at V and 3 bases at J, leaving 11 bases unmatched. The CDR3 DNA follows: TGTGCTAGTGGTCGGGACACCGGGACTAGCGGGAGGAGCTACAATGAGCAGTTCTTC. The encoded protein is CASGRDTGTSGRSYNEQFF.